These T cell receptor beta chains were read from a single sample in a study of blood T cell repertoires in COVID-19. Using immunoSEQ multiplex PCR, the repertoire was profiled, and TCRdb retains in-frame clones only, with some absent. Of some 120,000 clones in the sample, around 83% were seen once. The specimen sequenced was peripheral blood. The receptors originated from a man between 65 and 85 years old with acute or convalescent COVID-19. CDR3s include the opening cysteine and the closing phenylalanine or tryptophan. D genes are given only for firm matches. Clone size is not always given. Where it is, it says once, few, many or a class for expanded clones.

CDR3nt	CDR3aa	abundance	v_gene	j_gene	d_gene
TGTGCCAGCGGCGCCCAGGGGTTTCGAGGCGGGGAGCTGTTTTTT	CASGAQGFRGGELFF	NA	TRBV2	TRBJ2-2	NA
TGTGCCTGGAGTGTACGGGACAGGGGAAGAATTGAAGCTTTCTTT	CAWSVRDRGRIEAFF	once	TRBV30	TRBJ1-1	TRBD1
TGTGCCAGCAGCGTAGCCCCCTCTGCTAGCGGGAGGACTGAGCAGTTCTTC	CASSVAPSASGRTEQFF	NA	TRBV9	TRBJ2-1	TRBD2
TGTGCCAGCAGCCTAGGCCCCGGACAGGGCCCCAATGGATATTCACCCCTCCACTTT	CASSLGPGQGPNGYSPLHF	NA	TRBV5-4	TRBJ1-6	TRBD1
TGTGCCAGCAGCCCTGGACTAGCGGGAGGACCAGCCAAAAACATTCAGTACTTC	CASSPGLAGGPAKNIQYF	NA	TRBV12-1	TRBJ2-4	NA
TGTGCCTGGCAACCCCCGGAGGGCACGCAGTATTTT	CAWQPPEGTQYF	few	TRBV30	TRBJ2-3	NA
TGTGCCACCCAACTAGCGGGGGGTAACACCGGGGAGCTGTTTTTT	CATQLAGGNTGELFF	NA	TRBV27	TRBJ2-2	TRBD2
TGCGCCAGCAGCCAAGATTGGAGGGCAGGGGGCGGGAATGAGCAGTTCTTC	CASSQDWRAGGGNEQFF	NA	TRBV4-1	TRBJ2-1	TRBD1
TGCGCCAGCAGCTCGACAGGAGACTTGGGAAACACCATATATTTT	CASSSTGDLGNTIYF	once	TRBV5-1	TRBJ1-3	NA
TGTGCCAGCAGCTTATGGGGGACTAGCCGGAAGAATGAGCAGTTCTTC	CASSLWGTSRKNEQFF	once	TRBV7-9	TRBJ2-1	TRBD2
TGTGCCACCAGTATAGGACAGGGTCCTGGGGCCAACGTCCTGACTTTC	CATSIGQGPGANVLTF	NA	TRBV24-1	TRBJ2-6	TRBD1
TGCAGCGCCGCAACAGGGCAGGGATTATCTGGCTACACCTTC	CSAATGQGLSGYTF	NA	TRBV29-1	TRBJ1-2	NA
TGTGCCTGGGGCCCGGGTGAAAAACTGTTTTTT	CAWGPGEKLFF	NA	TRBV30	TRBJ1-4	NA
TGTGCCAGCAGCCGTGGGGCGGACGGAAACACCATATATTTT	CASSRGADGNTIYF	once	TRBV5-8	TRBJ1-3	NA
TGTGCCAGCAGTTTAGTAAGAGGGCGCGAGCAGTACTTC	CASSLVRGREQYF	once	TRBV27	TRBJ2-7	NA
TGTGCCAGCAGCGTAGCGGGGGAATCCTACAATGAGCAGTTCTTC	CASSVAGESYNEQFF	NA	TRBV2	TRBJ2-1	TRBD2
TGTGCCAGTAGTAACCGGGTGGCCGAAAAACTGTTTTTT	CASSNRVAEKLFF	few	TRBV19	TRBJ1-4	NA
TGCGCCAGCAGATTGCGGCCTAGGACAGGGGTTTCCGAGCAGTACTTC	CASRLRPRTGVSEQYF	NA	TRBV5-1	TRBJ2-7	TRBD1
TGTGCCAGCAGACCTACAGGGACCGGCGAAGAGACCCAGTACTTC	CASRPTGTGEETQYF	NA	TRBV5-4	TRBJ2-5	NA
TGTGCCAGTAGCCCCTTAGCGGGGAACCCCACAGATACGCAGTATTTT	CASSPLAGNPTDTQYF	NA	TRBV3-1/TRBV3-2	TRBJ2-3	TRBD2
TGTGCCAGCAGCCAAGATCTCGCGGGGAGGGTGTATGGCTACACCTTC	CASSQDLAGRVYGYTF	NA	TRBV3-1/TRBV3-2	TRBJ1-2	NA
TGTGCCATCAGCGCGGGACTAGCGGGAGGGCCAGGGGAGCAGTACTTC	CAISAGLAGGPGEQYF	NA	TRBV10-3	TRBJ2-7	TRBD2
TGCGCCAGCAGCCCCTTAGAGACGCGGCAGGGTAGATCAACTAATGAAAAACTGTTTTTT	CASSPLETRQGRSTNEKLFF	NA	TRBV4-1	TRBJ1-4	NA
TGCGCCAGCACCCTCTCGTGGGGGACTGGGGGCTACACCTTC	CASTLSWGTGGYTF	NA	TRBV5-1	TRBJ1-2	NA
TGTGCCAGCTCACCGGGACAGGGTTCGGTGGAGACCCAGTACTTC	CASSPGQGSVETQYF	NA	TRBV18	TRBJ2-5	TRBD1
TGTGCCAGCAGCTTAGAATTCCGGGGCGAGCAGTACTTC	CASSLEFRGEQYF	once	TRBV11-2	TRBJ2-7	NA
TGTGCCAGCAGCGGGGGACGACGGAGGGATGAAAAACTGTTTTTT	CASSGGRRRDEKLFF	NA	TRBV5-6	TRBJ1-4	NA
TGTGCCAGCAGCCCAAGTAGCAGTCTCGGGAACACTGAAGCTTTCTTT	CASSPSSSLGNTEAFF	NA	TRBV7-3	TRBJ1-1	NA
TGTGCCAGCACCCAACCCCAGGGGGCCTACAATGAGCAGTTCTTC	CASTQPQGAYNEQFF	NA	TRBV5-6	TRBJ2-1	TRBD1
TGTGCCAGCAGTCCAAGGACGGGGACTGAAGCTTTCTTT	CASSPRTGTEAFF	NA	TRBV6-5	TRBJ1-1	NA
TGCAGCGTTAAGACAGGGAGCGGAGGTCAGCCCCAGCATTTT	CSVKTGSGGQPQHF	NA	TRBV29-1	TRBJ1-5	TRBD1
TGCGCCAGCAGCCTAGGGACAGTAGGCTTAGATACGCAGTATTTT	CASSLGTVGLDTQYF	NA	TRBV5-1	TRBJ2-3	TRBD1
TGTGCCATCAGCGGGACAGGGGATTACACCGGGGAGCTGTTTTTT	CAISGTGDYTGELFF	NA	TRBV10-3	TRBJ2-2	TRBD1
TGTGCCAGTAGTCCCCCGGACAAGGAATACACTGAAGCTTTCTTT	CASSPPDKEYTEAFF	few	TRBV19	TRBJ1-1	NA
TGTGCCAGCAGCGTAGGAGGGAGGACCGGGGAGCTGTTTTTT	CASSVGGRTGELFF	NA	TRBV9	TRBJ2-2	NA
TGTGCCAGCAGTTTAGGGGACAGCTATTCTAAAGCTTTCTTT	CASSLGDSYSKAFF	NA	TRBV28	TRBJ1-1	TRBD1
TGTGCTAGTGGTTTGACGGTTTCGGGGGAGGCTGAAGCTTTCTTT	CASGLTVSGEAEAFF	NA	TRBV12-5	TRBJ1-1	NA
TGTGCCAGCAGCGGGTTAGCGGGAGGCACCGGGGAGCTGTTTTTT	CASSGLAGGTGELFF	few	TRBV28	TRBJ2-2	TRBD2
TGCGCCAGCAGGCCGGGACAGGGCGAGGCCTACGAGCAGTACTTC	CASRPGQGEAYEQYF	NA	TRBV10-2	TRBJ2-7	TRBD1
TGTGCCAGCAGCCAGATGACAGGGCCTGGCAAGGCCTCAGGAAACACCATATATTTT	CASSQMTGPGKASGNTIYF	NA	TRBV5-6	TRBJ1-3	TRBD1
TGCGCCAGCAGTGAACAGGGCCGCCAGCCCCAGCATTTT	CASSEQGRQPQHF	NA	TRBV10-2	TRBJ1-5	NA
TGTGCCAGCAGCTTCATACCGGGACAGGGGGCCGATGGCTACACCTTC	CASSFIPGQGADGYTF	NA	TRBV7-2	TRBJ1-2	TRBD1